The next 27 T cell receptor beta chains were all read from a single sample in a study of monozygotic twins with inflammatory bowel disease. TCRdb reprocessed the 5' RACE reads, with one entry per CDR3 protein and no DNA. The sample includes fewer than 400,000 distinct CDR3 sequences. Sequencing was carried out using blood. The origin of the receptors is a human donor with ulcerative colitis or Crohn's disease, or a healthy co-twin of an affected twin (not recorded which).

The CDR3 loop reads CASTGLAKPSGELFF. The rearrangement uses TRBV28 and TRBJ2-2; TCRdb outputs TRBD2, but without DNA this stays unchecked. The germline V gene has CDR1 MDHEN and CDR2 SYDVKM. This CDR3 has 15 residues.

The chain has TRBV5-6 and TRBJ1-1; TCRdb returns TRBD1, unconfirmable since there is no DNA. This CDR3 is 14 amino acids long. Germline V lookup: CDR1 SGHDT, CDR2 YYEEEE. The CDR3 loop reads CASTGDRGRTEAFF.

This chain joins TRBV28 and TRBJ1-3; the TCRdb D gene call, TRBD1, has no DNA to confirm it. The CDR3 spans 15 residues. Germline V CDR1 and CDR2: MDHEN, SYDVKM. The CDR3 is CASRTGTGGGNTIYF.

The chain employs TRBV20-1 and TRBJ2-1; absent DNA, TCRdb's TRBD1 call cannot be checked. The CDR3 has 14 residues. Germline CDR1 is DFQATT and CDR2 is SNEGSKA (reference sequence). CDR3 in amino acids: CSGSALGGAGEQFF.

CDR3 protein: CSVEQDTYEQYF. The chain employs TRBV29-1 and TRBJ2-7. CDR3 length: 12 amino acids. The germline gives CDR1 SQVTM, CDR2 ANQGSEA.

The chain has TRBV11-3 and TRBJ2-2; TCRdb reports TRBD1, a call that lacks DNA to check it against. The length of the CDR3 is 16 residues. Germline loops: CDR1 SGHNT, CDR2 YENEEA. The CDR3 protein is CASSEHPGQGSRELFF.

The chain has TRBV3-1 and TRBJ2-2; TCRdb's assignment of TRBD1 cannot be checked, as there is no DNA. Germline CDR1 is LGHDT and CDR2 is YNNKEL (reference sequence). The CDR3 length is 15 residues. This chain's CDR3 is CASSQWTGFAGELFF.

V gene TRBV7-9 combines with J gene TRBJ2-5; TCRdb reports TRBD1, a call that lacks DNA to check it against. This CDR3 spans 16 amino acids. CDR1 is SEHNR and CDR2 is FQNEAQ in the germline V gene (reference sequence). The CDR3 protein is CASSLQDRDRQETQYF.

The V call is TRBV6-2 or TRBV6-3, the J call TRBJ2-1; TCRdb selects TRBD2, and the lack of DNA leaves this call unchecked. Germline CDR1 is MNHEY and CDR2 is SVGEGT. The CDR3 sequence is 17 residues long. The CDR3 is CASSSLASTGAGNEQFF.

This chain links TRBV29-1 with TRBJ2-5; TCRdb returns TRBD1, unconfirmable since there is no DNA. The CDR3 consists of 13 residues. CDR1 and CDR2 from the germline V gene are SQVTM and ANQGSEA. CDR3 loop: CSVDRGAGETQYF.

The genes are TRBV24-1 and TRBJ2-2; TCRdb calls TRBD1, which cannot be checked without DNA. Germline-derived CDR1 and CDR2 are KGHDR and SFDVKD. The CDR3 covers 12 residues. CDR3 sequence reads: CATNQGSGELFF.

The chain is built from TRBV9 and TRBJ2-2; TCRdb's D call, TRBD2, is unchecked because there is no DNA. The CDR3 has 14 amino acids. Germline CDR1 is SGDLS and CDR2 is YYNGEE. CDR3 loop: CASSPPREGGELFF.

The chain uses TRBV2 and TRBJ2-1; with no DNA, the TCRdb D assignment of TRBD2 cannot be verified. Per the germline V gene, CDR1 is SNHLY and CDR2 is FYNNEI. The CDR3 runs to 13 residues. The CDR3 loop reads CASSIGGGSEQFF. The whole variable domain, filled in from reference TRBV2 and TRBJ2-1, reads EPEVTQTPSHQVTQMGQEVILRCVPISNHLYFYWYRQILGQKVEFLVSFYNNEISEKSEIFDDQFSVERPDGSNFTLKIRSTKLEDSAMYFCASSIGGGSEQFFGPGTRLTVL.

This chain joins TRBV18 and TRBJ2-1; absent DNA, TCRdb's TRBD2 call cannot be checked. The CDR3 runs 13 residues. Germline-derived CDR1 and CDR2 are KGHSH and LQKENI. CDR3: CASSPLSEAEQFF. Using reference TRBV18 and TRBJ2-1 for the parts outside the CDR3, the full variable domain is NAGVMQNPRHLVRRRGQEARLRCSPMKGHSHVYWYRQLPEEGLKFMVYLQKENIIDESGMPKERFSAEFPKEGPSILRIQQVVRGDSAAYFCASSPLSEAEQFFGPGTRLTVL.

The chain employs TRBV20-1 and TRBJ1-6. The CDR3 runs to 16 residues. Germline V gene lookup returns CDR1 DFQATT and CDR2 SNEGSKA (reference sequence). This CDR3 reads CSARGAPSSYNSPLHF.

CDR3 region: CASSYSQGAYEQYF. This sequence joins TRBV6-5 and TRBJ2-7. Germline CDR1 is MNHEY and CDR2 is SVGAGI. The CDR3 contains 14 residues.

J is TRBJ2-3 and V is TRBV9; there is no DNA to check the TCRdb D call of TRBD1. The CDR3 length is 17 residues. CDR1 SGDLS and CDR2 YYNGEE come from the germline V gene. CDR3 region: CASSHTVGDGFTDTQYF.

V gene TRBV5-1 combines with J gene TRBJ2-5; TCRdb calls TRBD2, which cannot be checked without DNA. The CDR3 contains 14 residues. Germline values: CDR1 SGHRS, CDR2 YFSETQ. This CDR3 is CASSLGALQETQYF.

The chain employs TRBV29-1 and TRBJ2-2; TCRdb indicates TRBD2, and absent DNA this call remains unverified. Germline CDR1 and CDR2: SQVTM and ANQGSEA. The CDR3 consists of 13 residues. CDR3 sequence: CSVDRGGTGELFF.

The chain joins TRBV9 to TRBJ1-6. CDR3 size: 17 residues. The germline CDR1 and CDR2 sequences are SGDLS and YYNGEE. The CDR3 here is CASSVVGSSSYNSPLHF.

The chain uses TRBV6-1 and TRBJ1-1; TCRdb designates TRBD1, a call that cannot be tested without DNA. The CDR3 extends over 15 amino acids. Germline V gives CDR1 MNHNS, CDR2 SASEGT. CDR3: CASRRPGTGDTEAFF.

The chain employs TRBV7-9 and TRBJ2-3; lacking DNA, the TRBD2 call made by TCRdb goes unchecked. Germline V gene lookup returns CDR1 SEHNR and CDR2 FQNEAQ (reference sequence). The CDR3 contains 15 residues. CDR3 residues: CASGGLREIGDTQYF.

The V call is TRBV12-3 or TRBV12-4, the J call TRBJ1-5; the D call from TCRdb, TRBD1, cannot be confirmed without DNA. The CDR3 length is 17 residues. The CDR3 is CASSLFLGTGGDQPQHF.

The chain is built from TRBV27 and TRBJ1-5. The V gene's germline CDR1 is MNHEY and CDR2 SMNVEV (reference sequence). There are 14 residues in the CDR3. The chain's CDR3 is CASRDRSSNQPQHF.

CDR3 sequence: CASSADPQVTEAFF. This chain links TRBV2 with TRBJ1-1. The CDR3 loop spans 14 amino acids. Germline CDR1 SNHLY, CDR2 FYNNEI.

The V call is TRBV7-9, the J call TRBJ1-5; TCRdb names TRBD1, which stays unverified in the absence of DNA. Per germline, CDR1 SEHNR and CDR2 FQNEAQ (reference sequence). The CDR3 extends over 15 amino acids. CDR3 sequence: CASTPGNGPNQPQHF.

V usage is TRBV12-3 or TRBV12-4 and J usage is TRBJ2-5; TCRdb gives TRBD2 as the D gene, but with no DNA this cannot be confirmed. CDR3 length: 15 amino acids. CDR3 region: CASSFGAGVGETQYF.